These T cell receptor beta chains were read from a single sample in a study of blood T cell repertoires in COVID-19. Sequencing was performed with immunoSEQ multiplex PCR; in TCRdb, only in-frame clones are kept and a portion is missing. The top ten clones hold approximately 1.3% of a sample with approximately 250,000 clones, roughly 88% of them seen once. Sequenced material: peripheral blood. Receptor source: a middle-aged woman who had recovered from COVID-19. The CDR3 runs from the conserved cysteine through the conserved F or W. The order of the fields is clone size, V gene, D gene, J gene, CDR3 DNA, CDR3 protein. A D gene is named only where the DNA matches it firmly. The size entry is marked missing in some rows and otherwise reads once, few, many or a size class.

>-|TRBV3-1/TRBV3-2|-|TRBJ1-1
TGTGCCAGCAGCCTAAGAGTTAACACTGAAGCTTTCTTT
CASSLRVNTEAFF
>once|TRBV5-5|-|TRBJ1-1
TGTGCCAGCAGCTTGTACAGTACGATTGAAGCTTTCTTT
CASSLYSTIEAFF
>-|TRBV11-2|-|TRBJ1-1
TGTGCCAGCGGAAAACTAAGGGGTAAGAACACTGAAGCTTTCTTT
CASGKLRGKNTEAFF
>once|TRBV5-1|TRBD1|TRBJ1-6
TGCGCCAGCAGGGCGGGACAGGGGAATTCACCCCTCCACTTT
CASRAGQGNSPLHF
>-|TRBV7-3|TRBD2|TRBJ2-3
TGTGCCAGCAGCTTCGCGGGGGCAGATACGCAGTATTTT
CASSFAGADTQYF
>-|TRBV5-1|-|TRBJ2-3
TGCGCCAGCAGCTTGGCCTCTGAGCAGGGGCCGCAGTATTTT
CASSLASEQGPQYF
>many|TRBV11-2|-|TRBJ2-7
TGTGCCAGCAGCTTAGATCCGCAGGGCTACGAGCAGTACTTC
CASSLDPQGYEQYF
>-|TRBV12-3/TRBV12-4|-|TRBJ1-3
TGTGCCAGCAGTGGACAGCGAAACACCATATATTTT
CASSGQRNTIYF
>-|TRBV6-1|TRBD1|TRBJ1-5
TGTGCCAGCAGTGAAGAGGGGGCGGGGAGGAGAGCGGGCCGCGGTCAGCCCCAGCATTTT
CASSEEGAGRRAGRGQPQHF
>once|TRBV7-8|-|TRBJ2-7
TGTGCCAGCAGCTTAGTCTTAGGCAGGGTCGGGGGCGAGCAGTACTTC
CASSLVLGRVGGEQYF
>-|TRBV19|-|TRBJ1-2
TGTGCCAGTAGTATAGGCCAGGGGACGGCTTATGGCTACACCTTC
CASSIGQGTAYGYTF
>-|TRBV29-1|TRBD1|TRBJ2-7
TGCAGCGTTGAAATGGGGGACAGGTACGAGCAGTACTTC
CSVEMGDRYEQYF
>-|TRBV3-1/TRBV3-2|TRBD1|TRBJ2-5
TGTGCCAGCAGCCCGGGACAGGCAGTGGGGACCCAGTACTTC
CASSPGQAVGTQYF
>-|TRBV28|-|TRBJ1-4
TGTGCCAGCAGTTCAATGGGGGCGGTAGAAAAACTGTTTTTT
CASSSMGAVEKLFF
>-|TRBV20-1|-|TRBJ2-3
TGCAGTGCTAGTCGCGAGGCGGCTAGCACAGATACGCAGTATTTT
CSASREAASTDTQYF
>once|TRBV7-8|TRBD1|TRBJ2-3
TGTGCCAGCAGCTTAGGAGCCGGGACAGGGAGCGGTACAGATACGCAGTATTTT
CASSLGAGTGSGTDTQYF
>-|TRBV19|-|TRBJ2-7
TGTGCCAGTAGCGGGATCAGGGGTTACTCCTACGAGCAGTACTTC
CASSGIRGYSYEQYF
>once|TRBV29-1|-|TRBJ1-1
TGCAGCGTTGAAGGGACAGCGAACACTGAAGCTTTCTTT
CSVEGTANTEAFF
>-|TRBV11-3|TRBD2|TRBJ2-1
TGTGCCAGCAGCAAGGGACTAGCGGGGGGCATAGTTTATGAGCAGTTCTTC
CASSKGLAGGIVYEQFF
>-|TRBV7-3|-|TRBJ2-3
TGTGCCAGCAGTCCCGGAGGGGCCGGAAGCACAGATACGCAGTATTTT
CASSPGGAGSTDTQYF
>-|TRBV5-4|TRBD1|TRBJ1-2
TGTGCCAGCAGAGAAACTCAATCGGACAGGGGTGAATATGGCTACACCTTC
CASRETQSDRGEYGYTF
>-|TRBV19|TRBD1|TRBJ1-2
TGTGCCAGTAGTCCACGGGACAGAAACTATGGCTACACCTTC
CASSPRDRNYGYTF
>-|TRBV10-3|TRBD1|TRBJ1-3
TGTGCCATCATCGGACAGGAAAACTCTGGAAACACCATATATTTT
CAIIGQENSGNTIYF
>few|TRBV6-6|TRBD1|TRBJ2-7
TGTGCCAGCAGTTACCTACCGGGACAGGCCTACGAGCAGTACTTC
CASSYLPGQAYEQYF
>few|TRBV2|TRBD1|TRBJ1-2
TGTGCCAGCGAACAGGGGGCCGACTATGGCTACACCTTC
CASEQGADYGYTF
>-|TRBV7-3|TRBD1|TRBJ2-2
TGTGCCAGCAGCTTAAGGCCCTGGGACAGGGGTTCCCCCGGGGAGCTGTTTTTT
CASSLRPWDRGSPGELFF
>-|TRBV5-5|TRBD1|TRBJ1-3
TGTGCCAGCAGCTGGGGACAGGGCTCTGGAAACACCATATATTTT
CASSWGQGSGNTIYF
>-|TRBV7-2|TRBD1|TRBJ2-7
TGTGCCAGCAGCTTAGTGTCAGGGGGCCACGACGAGCAGTACTTC
CASSLVSGGHDEQYF
>-|TRBV6-6|TRBD1|TRBJ2-5
TGTGCCAGCAGAAAAACAGGGGGCGAAGAGACCCAGTACTTC
CASRKTGGEETQYF
>-|TRBV5-6|TRBD1|TRBJ1-3
TGTGCCAGCAGCGGGACAGGGTTTCGAAACACCATATATTTT
CASSGTGFRNTIYF
>-|TRBV5-5|TRBD1|TRBJ2-7
TGTGCCAGCAGCTTAAGGACAGGGGTATTATACGAGCAGTACTTC
CASSLRTGVLYEQYF